These 10 T cell receptor beta chains originate from one sample sequenced in a study of T cell changes during pregnancy in multiple sclerosis. Only in-frame clones appear in the TCRdb table, and some are missing; sequencing was by immunoSEQ multiplex PCR. The table records tens of thousands of clones, approximately 90% of them present only once. The specimen was CD4+ T cells from peripheral blood mononuclear cells, collected in the second trimester of pregnancy. The receptors were gathered from a female donor with multiple sclerosis, enrolled in a pregnancy study.

This rearrangement joins TRBV7-9 to TRBJ2-2, with TRBD1 matching 7 bases. Losses at the gene ends were 5 bases for V and 1 base for J; bases not matched to a gene: 4. Per germline, CDR1 SEHNR and CDR2 FQNEAQ (reference sequence). The CDR3 consists of 15 residues. The CDR3 loop is CASSARTGNTGELFF. CDR3 coding DNA: TGTGCCAGCAGCGCTCGGACAGGGAACACCGGGGAGCTGTTTTTT. Full variable domain (remainder filled in from reference TRBV7-9 and TRBJ2-2): DTGVSQNPRHKITKRGQNVTFRCDPISEHNRLYWYRQTLGQGPEFLTYFQNEAQLEKSRLLSDRFSAERPKGSFSTLEIQRTEQGDSAMYLCASSARTGNTGELFFGEGSRLTVL.

The genes are TRBV6-5 and TRBJ1-6; D unresolved. CDR1 and CDR2 from the germline V gene are MNHEY and SVGAGI. V was cut by 0 bases and J by 1 base, with 7 bases left in between. The CDR3 runs to 16 residues. CDR3 nucleotide sequence: TGTGCCAGCAGTTACTCGAGGAAATCCTATAATTCACCCCTCCACTTT. This encodes CASSYSRKSYNSPLHF.

J is TRBJ1-3 and V is TRBV30; D call uncertain. V was clipped by 4 bases and J by 4 bases, with 20 bases between them. Per germline, CDR1 GTSNPN and CDR2 SVGIG (reference sequence). This CDR3 region has 16 residues. CDR3 DNA sequence: TGTGCCTGGAACGGCGAGAGGGTTCTTCGAGGAAACACCATATATTTT. This encodes CAWNGERVLRGNTIYF.

The J gene is TRBJ1-2, the V gene TRBV5-4; perhaps TRBD1 as D (6 bases). Germline CDR1 and CDR2: SGHNT and YYREEE (reference sequence). This CDR3 is built from 14 residues. Trimming removed 2 bases from V and 4 bases from J, with 12 bases in between. The CDR3 nucleotides are TGTGCCAGCAGCTTCCCCACAGGGTCCTATGGCTACACCTTC. It translates to CASSFPTGSYGYTF.

The chain joins TRBV5-1 to TRBJ2-3, with 7 nucleotides matching TRBD1. Germline CDR1 and CDR2: SGHRS and YFSETQ. The CDR3 spans 15 residues. V lost 0 bases to trimming and J lost 2 bases; unmatched junction nucleotides: 3. For the CDR3, the DNA is TGCGCCAGCAGCTTGGGGGACAGCTACACAGATACGCAGTATTTT. Translation: CASSLGDSYTDTQYF. Full variable domain (missing parts from reference TRBV5-1 and TRBJ2-3): KAGVTQTPRYLIKTRGQQVTLSCSPISGHRSVSWYQQTPGQGLQFLFEYFSETQRNKGNFPGRFSGRQFSNSRSEMNVSTLELGDSALYLCASSLGDSYTDTQYFGPGTRLTVL.

This chain connects TRBV5-8 to TRBJ1-6, with 9 bases aligning to TRBD1. The V and J ends lost 2 bases and 10 bases, in that order; junction bases with no gene match: 10. CDR3 size: 16 residues. Per the germline V gene, CDR1 is SGHTS and CDR2 is YDEGEE. The CDR3 here is CASSFVAGQGYSPLHF. The DNA of the CDR3 is TGTGCCAGCAGCTTCGTCGCGGGACAGGGATACTCACCCCTCCACTTT.

This sequence joins TRBV29-1 and TRBJ2-2; 10 bases map to TRBD1. The V and J ends lost 7 bases and 4 bases, in that order; junction bases with no gene match: 9. The CDR3 consists of 15 residues. Germline V gene data show CDR1 as SQVTM and CDR2 as ANQGSEA. The CDR3 sequence: CSAVGQGVSTGELFF. The DNA for the CDR3 is TGCAGCGCTGTAGGACAGGGGGTGAGCACCGGGGAGCTGTTTTTT.

The chain carries TRBV15 and TRBJ1-2; tentative D call: TRBD1 (6 bases). This CDR3 has 15 residues. The V end lost 3 bases, the J end lost 1 base, and 12 bases lay between the germline ends. From germline, CDR1 is LNHNV and CDR2 YYDKDF (reference sequence). CDR3 in DNA: TGTGCCACCAGCAGTTCGATCAGGGGTAACTATGGCTACACCTTC. Protein sequence: CATSSSIRGNYGYTF.

This sequence joins TRBV19 and TRBJ2-5, with D maybe TRBD1 (5 bases). Trimming removed 0 bases from V and 5 bases from J, with 7 bases in between. Germline CDR1 reads LNHDA; CDR2 reads SQIVND (reference sequence). This CDR3 has 13 amino acids. CDR3 residues: CASSIEAGETQYF. DNA for the CDR3: TGTGCCAGTAGTATAGAAGCAGGGGAGACCCAGTACTTC.

The V call is TRBV4-2, the J call TRBJ2-3, with TRBD2 as a possible D gene (6 bases). Germline loops: CDR1 LGHNA, CDR2 YNFKEQ. The CDR3 covers 16 residues. V was pared by 7 bases and J by 2 bases, with 19 bases between. The chain's CDR3 is CASTERWAGFTDTQYF. CDR3 bases: TGTGCCAGCACCGAGAGGTGGGCGGGGTTCACAGATACGCAGTATTTT.